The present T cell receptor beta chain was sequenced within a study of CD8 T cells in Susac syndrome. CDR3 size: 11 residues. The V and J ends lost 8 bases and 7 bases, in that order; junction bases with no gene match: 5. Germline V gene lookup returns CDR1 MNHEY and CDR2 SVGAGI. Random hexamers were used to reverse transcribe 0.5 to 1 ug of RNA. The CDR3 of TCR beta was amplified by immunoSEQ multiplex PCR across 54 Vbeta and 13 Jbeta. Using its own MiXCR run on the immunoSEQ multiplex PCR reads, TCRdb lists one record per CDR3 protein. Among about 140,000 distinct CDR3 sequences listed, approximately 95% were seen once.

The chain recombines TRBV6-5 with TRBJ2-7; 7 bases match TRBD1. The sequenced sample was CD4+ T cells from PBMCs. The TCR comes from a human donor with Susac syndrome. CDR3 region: CASATGREQYF. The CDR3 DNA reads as TGTGCCAGCGCGACAGGGCGTGAGCAGTACTTC.